Listed below are T cell receptor beta chains from one sample, sequenced in a study of shared clonotypes between healthy human individuals. Some clones are missing from TCRdb's copy, which holds only in-frame ones; the method was immunoSEQ multiplex PCR. The sample includes about 650,000 clones, 95% seen only once; the top ten take 0.09% to 0.13%. Material: naive CD8+ T cells sorted from blood. Receptor source: a woman in her twenties or thirties in good health. Both conserved end residues are part of each CDR3. Each record gives: J gene, V gene, clone size, CDR3 length, CDR3 protein. Size tells how often a clone was seen (once, few, many) or the class of an expanded clone, and some rows leave it out.

>TRBJ2-7|TRBV13|.|18
CASSLGPSEEYRSYEQYF
>TRBJ2-7|TRBV7-8|.|12
CASSLGGREQYF
>TRBJ2-2|TRBV5-8|.|15
CASSFAGGNTGELFF
>TRBJ2-1|TRBV11-2|once|16
CASSFPKGQVHNEQFF
>TRBJ2-1|TRBV14|once|14
CASSHLAEYNEQFF
>TRBJ1-3|TRBV4-2|.|15
CASSLEVWEGNTIYF
>TRBJ2-2|TRBV7-8|.|15
CASSPQTQNTGELFF
>TRBJ2-5|TRBV10-3|.|14
CAISESTGVETQYF
>TRBJ2-7|TRBV27|.|16
CASSVTAGTISYEQYF
>TRBJ1-1|TRBV5-4|.|16
CASSWDPGGTDTEAFF
>TRBJ2-7|TRBV27|.|14
CASSDRGVLYEQYF
>TRBJ1-1|TRBV4-2|.|14
CASNPGGLNTEAFF
>TRBJ2-3|TRBV4-2|.|15
CASSHNTDYTDTQYF
>TRBJ2-2|TRBV29-1|.|17
CSVGLAGGQQVTGELFF
>TRBJ1-2|TRBV27|.|21
CASSSFFVWGSAGDENYGYTF
>TRBJ2-4|TRBV5-1|.|15
CASSLGQGDRDIQYF
>TRBJ2-1|TRBV5-1|.|15
CASRYSTGLGNEQFF
>TRBJ2-7|TRBV18|.|16
CASSPGTSASSYEQYF
>TRBJ2-7|TRBV2|.|15
CASRTSLEETYEQYF
>TRBJ2-1|TRBV7-8|.|15
CASSLALASYNEQFF
>TRBJ1-5|TRBV19|.|14
CASSRDRDNQPQHF
>TRBJ1-1|TRBV27|.|13
CANRDRGDTEAFF
>TRBJ1-1|TRBV28|.|16
CASSKGPGDPNTEAFF
>TRBJ2-7|TRBV4-2|.|16
CASSQGFRDPSYEQYF
>TRBJ1-1|TRBV6-6|.|13
CASSYVGYTEAFF
>TRBJ2-7|TRBV2|.|14
CASSYKGSFYEQYF
>TRBJ2-7|TRBV5-6|.|14
CASSPGTGSYEQYF
>TRBJ2-5|TRBV7-8|.|17
CASSGGTSGLSGGTQYF
>TRBJ2-7|TRBV7-9|.|16
CASSLHSGVRAYEQYF
>TRBJ2-3|TRBV27|.|16
CASQTMPGLAWDTQYF
>TRBJ1-5|TRBV16|.|16
CASSQTEQGPNQPQHF
>TRBJ2-2|TRBV5-1|.|16
CASNNGRGWNTGELFF
>TRBJ2-7|TRBV7-9|.|17
CASSLADLSRQAYEQYF
>TRBJ1-2|TRBV29-1|.|14
CSAEGTGGNYGYTF
>TRBJ1-2|TRBV19|.|13
CASSGTANYGYTF
>TRBJ2-1|TRBV19|.|15
CASSERESSYNEQFF
>TRBJ2-1|TRBV7-9|.|15
CASSSDRVSYNEQFF
>TRBJ1-5|TRBV2|.|13
CASSVPGNQPQHF
>TRBJ2-3|TRBV29-1|.|13
CSVEDFYPDTQYF
>TRBJ1-1|TRBV28|.|14
CASSRTGWNTEAFF
>TRBJ1-1|TRBV28|.|16
CASSFFPQGMDTEAFF
>TRBJ2-7|TRBV5-6|.|14
CASSLGDRVHEQYF
>TRBJ1-1|TRBV29-1|few|11
CSFRGNTEAFF
>TRBJ2-2|TRBV4-1|.|18
CASSQGGRPGHRTGELFF
>TRBJ2-2|TRBV28|.|14
CASSSDSPSGELFF
>TRBJ1-4|TRBV27|.|14
CASSFTGGNEKLFF
>TRBJ1-1|TRBV19|.|14
CASSRRGKNTEAFF
>TRBJ2-7|TRBV5-8|.|14
CASTILGGAGEQYF
>TRBJ2-3|TRBV11-3|.|14
CASSGADNTDTQYF
>TRBJ2-7|TRBV19|.|15
CASSRLAGQAYEQYF
>TRBJ1-1|TRBV28|.|12
CASSLGPADAFF